These T cell receptor beta chains were read from a single sample in a study of OX40 agonist ivuxolimab in advanced cancers. Profiling relied on immunoSEQ multiplex PCR, and the TCRdb table lists in-frame clones only, not all of them. The data show 80,000 or so clones, approximately 94% seen once. The source material was CD4+ or CD8+ T cells sorted from blood, sampled in a trial of the OX40 agonist ivuxolimab. The receptors derive from an adult with an advanced solid tumor such as melanoma, head and neck, liver or kidney cancer. The CDR3 runs from the conserved cysteine through the conserved F or W. The D gene is left open where the match is weak. Clone size is given for some rows only: seen once, a few or many times, or a class if the clone is expanded.

D: -; J: TRBJ2-7; size: once; V: TRBV5-1; DNA: TGCGCCAGCAGCTTGAGGACCCTCTCCTACGAGCAGTACTTC; CDR3: CASSLRTLSYEQYF
D: -; J: TRBJ2-1; size: -; V: TRBV6-4; DNA: TGTGCCAGCAGTGAGACTCCGAGCTCCTACAATGAGCAGTTCTTC; CDR3: CASSETPSSYNEQFF
D: -; J: TRBJ2-7; size: -; V: TRBV21-1; DNA: TGTGCCAGCAGCAGGGGGACTCAGCAGTACTTC; CDR3: CASSRGTQQYF
D: TRBD2; J: TRBJ2-7; size: -; V: TRBV7-2; DNA: TGTGCCAGCAGCTCTCATCCTAGCGGGAGGGTGGTACGCTACGAGCAGTACTTC; CDR3: CASSSHPSGRVVRYEQYF
D: -; J: TRBJ2-1; size: -; V: TRBV28; DNA: TGTGCCAGCAGCACTGACAGCTCCTACAATGAGCAGTTCTTC; CDR3: CASSTDSSYNEQFF
D: -; J: TRBJ2-1; size: -; V: TRBV29-1; DNA: TGCAGCGTTGAGGGGACGGGAGAATACAATGAGCAGTTCTTC; CDR3: CSVEGTGEYNEQFF
D: TRBD2; J: TRBJ2-1; size: -; V: TRBV7-2; DNA: TGTGCCAGCAGCTTAGCTTGGGCGGGAGGGACCAATGAGCAGTTCTTC; CDR3: CASSLAWAGGTNEQFF
D: -; J: TRBJ1-1; size: -; V: TRBV7-6; DNA: TGTGCCAGCAGCTTAGCACCAGACAGGCAAAACACTGAAGCTTTCTTT; CDR3: CASSLAPDRQNTEAFF
D: -; J: TRBJ1-1; size: -; V: TRBV6-6; DNA: TGTGCCAGCAGTTCTTTGGACACCTGGCAGGAAGAAGCTTTCTTT; CDR3: CASSSLDTWQEEAFF
D: TRBD2; J: TRBJ2-7; size: -; V: TRBV4-3; DNA: TGCGCCAGCAGCCAAGGAGCGGGAGCTGCCTACGAGCAGTACTTC; CDR3: CASSQGAGAAYEQYF
D: TRBD2; J: TRBJ2-5; size: -; V: TRBV11-2; DNA: TGTGCCAGCAGCCCAGGGACTAGCGAGGAGACCCAGTACTTC; CDR3: CASSPGTSEETQYF
D: -; J: TRBJ1-1; size: -; V: TRBV28; DNA: TGTGCCAGCAGTGGGACATTGAACACTGAAGCTTTCTTT; CDR3: CASSGTLNTEAFF
D: -; J: TRBJ1-2; size: -; V: TRBV27; DNA: TGTGCCAGCAGTTTACTGGGGAACTATGGCTACACCTTC; CDR3: CASSLLGNYGYTF
D: TRBD2; J: TRBJ2-3; size: -; V: TRBV10-3; DNA: TGTGCCATCAGTGAGGGGGCTAGCGGGCCCACAGATACGCAGTATTTT; CDR3: CAISEGASGPTDTQYF
D: -; J: TRBJ2-7; size: -; V: TRBV19; DNA: TGTGCCAGTAGTCCCGGACAGTCCCCTACCTACGAGCAGTACTTC; CDR3: CASSPGQSPTYEQYF
D: TRBD1; J: TRBJ1-1; size: -; V: TRBV5-1; DNA: TGCGCCAGCAGCCTGGGACAGATGAACACTGAAGCTTTCTTT; CDR3: CASSLGQMNTEAFF
D: TRBD1; J: TRBJ1-1; size: -; V: TRBV28; DNA: TGTGCCAGCAGTTTGGGACAGGGGAACACTGAAGCTTTCTTT; CDR3: CASSLGQGNTEAFF
D: TRBD1; J: TRBJ1-1; size: -; V: TRBV6-5; DNA: TGTGCCAGCACCAGAGATAGGGGGCTGGGAACTGAAGCTTTCTTT; CDR3: CASTRDRGLGTEAFF
D: -; J: TRBJ2-3; size: -; V: TRBV7-9; DNA: TGTGCCAGCACCCACCGAGGGGGGGTGGGAGATACGCAGTATTTT; CDR3: CASTHRGGVGDTQYF
D: TRBD1; J: TRBJ1-5; size: -; V: TRBV4-1; DNA: TGCGCCAGCAGCCCGAGAACCGGGACAGGGAATCAGCCCCAGCATTTT; CDR3: CASSPRTGTGNQPQHF
D: -; J: TRBJ2-7; size: -; V: TRBV4-3; DNA: TGCGCCAGCAGCCCCACCACAGGGGCGGGAGAGCAGTACTTC; CDR3: CASSPTTGAGEQYF
D: TRBD1; J: TRBJ2-1; size: -; V: TRBV28; DNA: TGTGCCAGCAGTTACAGGGGTATTGAGCAGTTCTTC; CDR3: CASSYRGIEQFF
D: -; J: TRBJ1-1; size: -; V: TRBV7-2; DNA: TGTGCCAGCAGCTTAGGCTCATGGGACACTGAAGCTTTCTTT; CDR3: CASSLGSWDTEAFF
D: -; J: TRBJ2-5; size: -; V: TRBV19; DNA: TGTGCCAGTGGTTCGGGGACATCGAGACAAGAGACCCAGTACTTC; CDR3: CASGSGTSRQETQYF
D: TRBD1; J: TRBJ2-1; size: -; V: TRBV4-3; DNA: TGCGCCAGCAGCCAAGAGGGACAGCCATTTCCTAACAATGAGCAGTTCTTC; CDR3: CASSQEGQPFPNNEQFF
D: TRBD1; J: TRBJ2-7; size: -; V: TRBV6-6; DNA: TGTGCCAGCACGGGACAGGGCAACGAGCAGTACTTC; CDR3: CASTGQGNEQYF
D: -; J: TRBJ2-5; size: once; V: TRBV19; DNA: TGTGCCAGTAGTATAGGGACTGGGCTAGCGGAGACCCAGTACTTC; CDR3: CASSIGTGLAETQYF